This TCR beta chain was captured by sequencing in a study of blood T cell repertoires in COVID-19. Study details: The study drew acute and convalescent COVID-19 samples from the United States, Italy and Spain. The cDNA or gDNA used as material had been derived from T cells, B-cell-depleted T cells, or PBMCs.

CDR1 and CDR2 (germline): SGDLS, YYNGEE. The CDR3 sequence is 16 residues long. V was cut by 3 bases and J by 0 bases, with 15 bases left in between. Clinical histories supplied by participants themselves formed the basis of cohort assignment. Clones were read by immunoSEQ multiplex PCR, and TCRdb kept only the in-frame ones, dropping some. The sample comprises about 200,000 clones, around 82% of which are singletons, and 17% rests with the top ten. The genes are TRBV9 and TRBJ1-1, with D perhaps matching TRBD1 (5 bases). The sequence was collected from a woman in her 50s with acute COVID-19. Input material: PBMCs or T cells enriched from blood (not recorded which). CDR3 in DNA: TGTGCCAGCAGCGCACAGGACCGACCCTTGAACACTGAAGCTTTCTTT. This sequence encodes CASSAQDRPLNTEAFF.